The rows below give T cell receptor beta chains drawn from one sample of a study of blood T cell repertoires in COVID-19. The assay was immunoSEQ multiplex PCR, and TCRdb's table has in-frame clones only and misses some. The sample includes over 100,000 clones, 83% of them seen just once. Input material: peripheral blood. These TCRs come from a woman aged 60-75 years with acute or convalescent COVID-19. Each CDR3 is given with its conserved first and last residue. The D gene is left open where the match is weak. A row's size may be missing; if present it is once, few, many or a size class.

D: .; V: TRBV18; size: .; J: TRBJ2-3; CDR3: CASSPTRSADTQYF; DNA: TGTGCCAGCTCTCCTACTCGGTCTGCAGATACGCAGTATTTT
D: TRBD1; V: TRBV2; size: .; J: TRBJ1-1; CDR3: CASSLQQGPNTEAFF; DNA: TGTGCCAGCAGCTTACAACAGGGGCCGAACACTGAAGCTTTCTTT
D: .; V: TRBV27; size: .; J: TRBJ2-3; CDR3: CASRKWQGITDTQYF; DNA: TGTGCCAGCAGGAAATGGCAGGGGATCACAGATACGCAGTATTTT
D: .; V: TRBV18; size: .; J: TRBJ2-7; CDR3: CASSPIQGRDEQYF; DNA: TGTGCCAGCTCACCCATACAGGGAAGAGACGAGCAGTACTTC
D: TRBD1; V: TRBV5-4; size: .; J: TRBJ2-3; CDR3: CASWIGDRATTTQYF; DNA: TGTGCCAGCTGGATCGGAGACAGGGCAACCACAACGCAGTATTTT
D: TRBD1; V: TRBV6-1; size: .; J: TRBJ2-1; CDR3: CASSENRGDHEQFF; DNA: TGTGCCAGCAGTGAAAACAGGGGGGACCATGAGCAGTTCTTC
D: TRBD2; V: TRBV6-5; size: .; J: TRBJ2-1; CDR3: CASKGSGGDNEQFF; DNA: TGTGCCAGCAAAGGTAGCGGGGGGGACAATGAGCAGTTCTTC
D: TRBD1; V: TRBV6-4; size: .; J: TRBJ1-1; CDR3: CASSEWGQGEAFF; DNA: TGTGCCAGCAGTGAGTGGGGACAGGGCGAAGCTTTCTTT
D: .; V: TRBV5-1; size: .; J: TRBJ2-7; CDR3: CASSLHQGMSYEQYF; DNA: TGCGCCAGCAGCTTGCACCAGGGTATGTCCTACGAGCAGTACTTC
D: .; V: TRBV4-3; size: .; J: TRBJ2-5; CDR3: CASSQDRTLRAETQYF; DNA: TGCGCCAGCAGCCAAGATCGGACCCTGAGGGCAGAGACCCAGTACTTC
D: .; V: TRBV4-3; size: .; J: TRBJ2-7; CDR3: CASSQEWGVSVEQYF; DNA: TGCGCCAGCAGCCAAGAGTGGGGAGTATCTGTCGAGCAGTACTTC
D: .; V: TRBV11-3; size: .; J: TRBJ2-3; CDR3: CASSLLLADSTTDTQYF; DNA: TGTGCCAGCAGCTTGCTTCTCGCGGACAGTACCACAGATACGCAGTATTTT
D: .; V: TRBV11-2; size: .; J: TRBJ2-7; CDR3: CASSLPVVYEQYF; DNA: TGTGCCAGCAGCTTACCGGTTGTCTACGAGCAGTACTTC
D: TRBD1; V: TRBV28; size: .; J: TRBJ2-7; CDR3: CASSLAQGADEQYF; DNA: TGTGCCAGCAGTTTAGCTCAGGGGGCGGACGAGCAGTACTTC
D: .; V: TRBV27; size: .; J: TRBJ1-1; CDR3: CASSSLWARALNTEAFF; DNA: TGTGCCAGCAGCTCCCTGTGGGCGAGGGCCTTGAACACTGAAGCTTTCTTT
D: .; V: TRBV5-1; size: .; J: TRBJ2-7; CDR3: CASSLSQTPRIQEQYF; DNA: TGCGCCAGCAGCTTGAGTCAGACCCCCAGGATACAGGAGCAGTACTTC
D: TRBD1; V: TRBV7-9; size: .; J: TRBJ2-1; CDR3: CASSPGQGLYNEQFF; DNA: TGTGCCAGCAGCCCCGGACAGGGACTCTACAATGAGCAGTTCTTC
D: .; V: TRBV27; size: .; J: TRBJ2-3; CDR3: CASSKPSGSSTDTQYF; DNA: TGTGCCAGCAGTAAACCTTCGGGGTCCTCCACAGATACGCAGTATTTT
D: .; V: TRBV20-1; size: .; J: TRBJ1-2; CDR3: CSASELDTNGYTF; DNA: TGCAGTGCTAGTGAGCTGGACACGAATGGCTACACCTTC
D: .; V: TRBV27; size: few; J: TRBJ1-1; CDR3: CASSQLSGPGTEAFF; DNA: TGTGCCAGCAGTCAATTGTCTGGGCCTGGCACTGAAGCTTTCTTT
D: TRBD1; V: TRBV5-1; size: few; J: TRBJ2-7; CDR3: CASSPGGTAYEQYF; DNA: TGCGCCAGCAGCCCAGGGGGAACCGCCTACGAGCAGTACTTC
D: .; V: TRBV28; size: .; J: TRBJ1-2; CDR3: CASSLSGGGGYTF; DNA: TGTGCCAGCAGTTTAAGCGGCGGGGGCGGCTACACCTTC
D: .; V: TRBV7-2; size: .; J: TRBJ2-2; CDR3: CASSGRTGELFF; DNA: TGTGCCAGCAGCGGGAGAACCGGGGAGCTGTTTTTT
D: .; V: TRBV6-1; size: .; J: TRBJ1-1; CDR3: CASSDRYLLRGAFF; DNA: TGTGCCAGCAGTGATAGGTACCTACTACGGGGAGCTTTCTTT
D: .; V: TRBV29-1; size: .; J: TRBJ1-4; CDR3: CSVPGSGSNEKLFF; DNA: TGCAGCGTCCCGGGGAGTGGGTCTAATGAAAAACTGTTTTTT
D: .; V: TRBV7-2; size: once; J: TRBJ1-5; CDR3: CASSSRGNQPQHF; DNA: TGTGCCAGCAGCTCCAGGGGAAATCAGCCCCAGCATTTT
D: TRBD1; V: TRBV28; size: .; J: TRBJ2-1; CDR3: CASKTGGVLRQGEQFF; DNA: TGTGCCAGCAAGACAGGGGGAGTCCTCCGGCAAGGTGAGCAGTTCTTC
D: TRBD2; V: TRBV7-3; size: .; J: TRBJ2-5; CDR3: CASSLAGGLGTQYF; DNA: TGTGCCAGCAGTCTAGCGGGGGGCCTCGGGACCCAGTACTTC
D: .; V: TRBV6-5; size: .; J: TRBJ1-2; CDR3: CASRPLPENYGYTF; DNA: TGTGCCAGCAGACCCCTCCCAGAAAACTATGGCTACACCTTC
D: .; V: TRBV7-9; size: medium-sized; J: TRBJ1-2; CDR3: CASSLEGSRGYTF; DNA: TGTGCCAGCAGCTTAGAAGGCTCTAGGGGCTACACCTTC
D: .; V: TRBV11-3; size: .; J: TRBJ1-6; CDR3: CASSLLSRRPPLHF; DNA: TGTGCCAGCAGCCTATTATCCCGCCGTCCGCCCCTCCACTTT
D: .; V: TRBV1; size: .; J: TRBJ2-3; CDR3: CTSSQGAWTSVSTDTQYF; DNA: TGCACCAGCAGCCAAGGGGCTTGGACTAGCGTTAGCACAGATACGCAGTATTTT
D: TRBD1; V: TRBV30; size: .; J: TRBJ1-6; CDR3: CAWSKVGQGNSPLHF; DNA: TGTGCCTGGAGTAAGGTGGGACAGGGCAATTCACCCCTCCACTTT
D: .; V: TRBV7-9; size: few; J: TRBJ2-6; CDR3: CASSPRTGDSGANVLTF; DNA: TGTGCCAGCAGCCCCCGGACTGGGGACTCTGGGGCCAACGTCCTGACTTTC
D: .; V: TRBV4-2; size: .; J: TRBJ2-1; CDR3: CASSRRDSDNNEQFF; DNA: TGTGCCAGCAGCCGGCGGGACAGCGATAACAATGAGCAGTTCTTC
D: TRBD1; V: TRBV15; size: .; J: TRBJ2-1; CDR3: CATSRGRQGKTNEQFF; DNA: TGTGCCACCAGCAGAGGGAGACAGGGGAAAACCAATGAGCAGTTCTTC
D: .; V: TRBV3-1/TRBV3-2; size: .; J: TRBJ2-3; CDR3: CASRSLDTQYF; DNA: TGTGCCAGCAGAAGCTTGGATACGCAGTATTTT
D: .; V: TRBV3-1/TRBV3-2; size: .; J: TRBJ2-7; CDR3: CASSLVRPGLRPHEQYF; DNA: TGTGCCAGCAGCTTGGTGAGACCGGGACTCCGACCCCACGAGCAGTACTTC
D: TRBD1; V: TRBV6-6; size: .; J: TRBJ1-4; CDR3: CASSPSDRVPEKLFF; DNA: TGTGCCAGCAGCCCGTCGGACAGGGTCCCTGAAAAACTGTTTTTT
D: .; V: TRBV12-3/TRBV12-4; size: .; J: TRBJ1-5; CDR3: CASTSGNNQPQHF; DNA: TGTGCCAGCACCTCCGGGAACAATCAGCCCCAGCATTTT